The rows below give T cell receptor beta chains drawn from one sample of a study of blood T cell repertoires in COVID-19. The repertoire was sequenced with immunoSEQ multiplex PCR; TCRdb's copy has only in-frame clones and lacks some. The data contain roughly 250,000 clones, 70% to 85% of them singletons. The sample comprised peripheral blood. Receptors originate from an elderly woman with acute or convalescent COVID-19. The CDR3 runs from the conserved cysteine through the conserved F or W. D genes are given only for firm matches. Not all rows give a size; the values are once, few, many and, for expanded clones, a class.

v_gene	abundance	j_gene	d_gene	CDR3aa	CDR3nt
TRBV6-6	few	TRBJ2-7	TRBD2	CASSGTSAAYEQYF	TGTGCCAGCAGCGGGACTAGCGCGGCCTACGAGCAGTACTTC
TRBV23-1	once	TRBJ2-7	TRBD2	CASIHMGLAGAGEQYF	TGCGCCAGCATCCATATGGGACTAGCGGGAGCGGGCGAGCAGTACTTC
TRBV19	-	TRBJ1-1	-	CATTDRINTEAFF	TGTGCCACTACCGACAGAATAAACACTGAAGCTTTCTTT
TRBV5-1	-	TRBJ1-1	-	CASSLQTGNTEAFF	TGCGCCAGCAGCCTCCAGACAGGAAACACTGAAGCTTTCTTT
TRBV7-9	-	TRBJ1-4	-	CASSLLGRNEKLFF	TGTGCCAGCAGCTTACTGGGGCGGAATGAAAAACTGTTTTTT
TRBV18	-	TRBJ2-5	TRBD1	CASSRRQGQETQYF	TGTGCCAGCTCACGACGACAGGGACAAGAGACCCAGTACTTC
TRBV21-1	-	TRBJ2-5	-	CASSKGVVDRAKETQYF	TGTGCCAGCAGCAAAGGTGTCGTAGACAGGGCCAAAGAGACCCAGTACTTC
TRBV19	-	TRBJ1-2	TRBD1	CASSFTGEGYGYTF	TGTGCCAGTAGTTTCACAGGGGAAGGCTATGGCTACACCTTC
TRBV18	-	TRBJ1-2	TRBD1	CASSPGRGRGGNYGYTF	TGTGCCAGCTCACCGGGCAGGGGGCGAGGGGGCAACTATGGCTACACCTTC
TRBV5-4	-	TRBJ1-2	-	CASSPGRGGNYGYTF	TGTGCCAGCAGCCCGGGACGGGGGGGTAACTATGGCTACACCTTC
TRBV28	-	TRBJ1-5	TRBD1	CASSSRDRGSNQPQHF	TGTGCCAGCAGTTCACGGGACAGGGGTAGCAATCAGCCCCAGCATTTT
TRBV29-1	-	TRBJ2-1	TRBD2	CSVERGGYNEQFF	TGCAGCGTTGAGCGGGGGGGATACAATGAGCAGTTCTTC
TRBV5-4	-	TRBJ2-1	TRBD1	CASSLVGTGGHEQFF	TGTGCCAGCAGCTTGGTCGGGACAGGTGGGCATGAGCAGTTCTTC
TRBV7-8	-	TRBJ2-2	TRBD1	CASSLSFRTGGTGELFF	TGTGCCAGCAGCTTAAGTTTTCGGACAGGGGGTACCGGGGAGCTGTTTTTT
TRBV7-2	-	TRBJ2-2	-	CASSRTQGELFF	TGTGCCAGCAGCCGGACTCAAGGGGAGCTGTTTTTT
TRBV15	-	TRBJ2-3	TRBD1	CATSRGGVQGDTQYF	TGTGCCACCAGCAGAGGAGGGGTACAGGGGGATACGCAGTATTTT
TRBV5-1	-	TRBJ2-3	-	CASSLQGTTTDTQYF	TGCGCCAGCAGCTTACAGGGTACTACCACAGATACGCAGTATTTT
TRBV6-5	-	TRBJ2-1	-	CATRGSPNEQFF	TGTGCCACCAGGGGCTCCCCTAATGAGCAGTTCTTC
TRBV4-2	-	TRBJ2-7	TRBD1	CASSLWTGGAYEQYF	TGTGCCAGCAGCCTATGGACAGGGGGAGCCTACGAGCAGTACTTC
TRBV6-5	-	TRBJ2-3	TRBD1	CASRWADRVVDTQYF	TGTGCCAGCAGATGGGCAGACAGGGTCGTAGATACGCAGTATTTT
TRBV6-2/TRBV6-3	-	TRBJ2-1	TRBD2	CASSYPIPRLAATYNEQFF	TGTGCCAGCAGTTACCCGATACCAAGACTAGCGGCGACATACAATGAGCAGTTCTTC
TRBV11-2	-	TRBJ1-6	TRBD1	CASSLVQGQGARSPLHF	TGTGCCAGCAGCTTAGTTCAGGGACAGGGGGCTCGATCACCCCTCCACTTT
TRBV5-6	-	TRBJ2-3	-	CASSRRVQGSTDTQYF	TGTGCCAGCAGCAGGAGGGTCCAGGGCAGCACAGATACGCAGTATTTT
TRBV5-1	once	TRBJ1-4	-	CASSLAGNEKLFF	TGCGCCAGCAGCTTGGCCGGTAATGAAAAACTGTTTTTT
TRBV18	few	TRBJ1-1	-	CASSPGQNTEAFF	TGTGCCAGCTCACCGGGACAGAACACTGAAGCTTTCTTT
TRBV4-1	-	TRBJ2-7	TRBD2	CASSQRLAGVDEQYF	TGCGCCAGCAGCCAGCGACTAGCGGGAGTCGACGAGCAGTACTTC
TRBV4-3	few	TRBJ1-2	TRBD1	CASSQDLGTGPGYTF	TGCGCCAGCAGCCAAGATCTTGGGACAGGGCCAGGCTACACCTTC
TRBV3-1/TRBV3-2	-	TRBJ2-2	-	CASSQAAVGGELFF	TGTGCCAGCAGCCAAGCTGCGGTGGGCGGGGAGCTGTTTTTT
TRBV3-1/TRBV3-2	-	TRBJ2-7	TRBD2	CASSPRLAGGSYEQYF	TGTGCCAGCAGCCCCCGGCTAGCGGGTGGGTCCTACGAGCAGTACTTC
TRBV20-1	-	TRBJ2-1	-	CSARGDRRTANEQFF	TGCAGTGCTCGTGGAGACAGGAGAACGGCGAATGAGCAGTTCTTC
TRBV18	-	TRBJ2-7	-	CASSPSNSFSYEQYF	TGTGCCAGCTCACCAAGTAACTCCTTCTCCTACGAGCAGTACTTC
TRBV3-1/TRBV3-2	-	TRBJ1-2	-	CASSLSGRPGTF	TGTGCCAGCAGCCTAAGTGGACGGCCGGGGACCTTC
TRBV4-3	medium-sized	TRBJ2-7	-	CASSQDWQGNYEQYF	TGCGCCAGCAGCCAAGATTGGCAGGGGAACTACGAGCAGTACTTC
TRBV11-3	-	TRBJ2-3	TRBD2	CASSLRGGRADTQYF	TGTGCCAGCAGCTTACGGGGCGGGAGAGCAGATACGCAGTATTTT
TRBV6-5	few	TRBJ2-6	-	CASSKTGGANVLTF	TGTGCCAGCAGCAAAACAGGTGGGGCCAACGTCCTGACTTTC
TRBV6-2/TRBV6-3	-	TRBJ2-1	TRBD1	CASSPRTGEEQFF	TGTGCCAGCAGTCCCAGGACAGGTGAGGAGCAGTTCTTC
TRBV6-6	-	TRBJ1-2	-	CASTPDGGSYGYTF	TGTGCCAGCACTCCCGATGGCGGGAGTTACGGCTACACCTTC
TRBV15	-	TRBJ2-3	TRBD2	CATSRVVRVGGADTQYF	TGTGCCACCAGCAGAGTAGTCCGAGTCGGGGGGGCAGATACGCAGTATTTT
TRBV5-1	-	TRBJ2-7	-	CASSLVVGASYEQYF	TGCGCCAGCAGCTTGGTTGTGGGAGCCTCCTACGAGCAGTACTTC
TRBV28	few	TRBJ1-5	TRBD1	CASSTGQVGNQPQHF	TGTGCCAGCAGTACCGGACAGGTTGGCAATCAGCCCCAGCATTTT
TRBV12-5	-	TRBJ2-2	-	CASGLIPAASNTGELFF	TGTGCTAGTGGTTTGATCCCCGCGGCCTCGAACACCGGGGAGCTGTTTTTT
TRBV2	-	TRBJ1-6	-	CASSESGPLHF	TGTGCCAGCAGTGAATCAGGGCCCCTCCACTTT
TRBV18	-	TRBJ2-2	-	CASSPPRGPNTGELFF	TGTGCCAGCTCACCACCACGGGGTCCCAACACCGGGGAGCTGTTTTTT
TRBV11-1	-	TRBJ1-3	-	CASRGERSGNTIYF	TGTGCCAGCAGAGGAGAGCGATCTGGAAACACCATATATTTT
TRBV28	-	TRBJ2-4	-	CASSHTLAKNIQYF	TGTGCCAGCAGTCACACATTAGCCAAAAACATTCAGTACTTC
TRBV5-8	-	TRBJ2-7	-	CASSRYDSPYEQYF	TGTGCCAGCAGCCGCTATGACAGTCCCTACGAGCAGTACTTC
TRBV6-1	-	TRBJ2-1	-	CASSEFGSLDEQFF	TGTGCCAGCAGTGAATTCGGTAGCTTGGATGAGCAGTTCTTC
TRBV2	once	TRBJ1-1	-	CASSGQGEAFF	TGTGCCAGCAGTGGTCAGGGCGAAGCTTTCTTT
TRBV27	once	TRBJ2-1	TRBD1	CASRKRRGTGGAIDEQFF	TGTGCCAGCAGAAAAAGGCGAGGGACAGGGGGCGCGATCGATGAGCAGTTCTTC
TRBV5-1	once	TRBJ1-2	TRBD1	CASAPTGAGYGYTF	TGCGCCAGCGCACCGACAGGGGCGGGCTATGGCTACACCTTC
TRBV9	-	TRBJ2-1	TRBD1	CASSTRDRSYNEQFF	TGTGCCAGCAGCACCCGGGACAGGTCCTACAATGAGCAGTTCTTC
TRBV7-2	few	TRBJ1-2	-	CASSLITGSYGYTF	TGTGCCAGCAGCTTAATAACAGGCAGCTATGGCTACACCTTC
TRBV7-3	-	TRBJ1-3	-	CASSPLGGGGPGNTIYF	TGTGCCAGCAGCCCCCTGGGGGGGGGAGGCCCTGGAAACACCATATATTTT